The entry that follows covers one TCR beta chain sequence. The antigen is not known. Genomic DNA of each subset was evenly split across several immunoSEQ plates. TCRdb's table, derived via immunoSEQ multiplex PCR, lists solely in-frame clones and lacks some. The sample lists a few million clones, just under 95% seen once, with about 1.7% in the top ten. The naive CD8 subset, CD45RO-negative cells positively selected for CCR7, excluded terminally differentiated effector memory CD45RA+ cells. All participating donors were Caucasian adults from Nashville, Tennessee. This sample was included in a study of shared clonotypes between healthy human individuals. Overall study results and limits: Clonotypes shared by all four sorted-subset donors had higher generation probabilities than non-shared clonotypes. Incompleteness in sorted-subset sequencing, despite large depth, was shown by rarefaction.

The TCR comes from a man between 18 and 35 years old in good health. Some clones in this sample may be carry-over from other donors' samples. The sequencing sample was made of naive CD8+ T cells from PBMCs.

The CDR3 protein is CASNRADGRRGTDTQYF. The CDR3 DNA reads TGTGCCAGTAACCGGGCGGACGGACGACGGGGCACAGATACGCAGTATTTT. V gene TRBV19 combines with J gene TRBJ2-3; D gene unclear. The CDR3 is 17 residues long. V lost 7 bases and J lost 1, with 21 bases in between. Per germline, CDR1 LNHDA and CDR2 SQIVND (reference sequence).